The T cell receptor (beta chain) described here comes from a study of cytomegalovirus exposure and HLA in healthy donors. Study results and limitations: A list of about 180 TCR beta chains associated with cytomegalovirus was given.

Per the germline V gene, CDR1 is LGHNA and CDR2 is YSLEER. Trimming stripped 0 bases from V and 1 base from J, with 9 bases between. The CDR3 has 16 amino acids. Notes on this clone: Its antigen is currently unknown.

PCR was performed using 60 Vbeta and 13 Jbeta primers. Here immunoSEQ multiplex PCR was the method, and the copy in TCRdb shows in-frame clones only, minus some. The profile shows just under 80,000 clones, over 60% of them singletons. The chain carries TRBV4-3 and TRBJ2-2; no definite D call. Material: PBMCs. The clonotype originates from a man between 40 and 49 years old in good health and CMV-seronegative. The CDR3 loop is CASSQEQHRNTGELFF. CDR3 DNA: TGCGCCAGCAGCCAAGAGCAACACCGGAACACCGGGGAGCTGTTTTTT.